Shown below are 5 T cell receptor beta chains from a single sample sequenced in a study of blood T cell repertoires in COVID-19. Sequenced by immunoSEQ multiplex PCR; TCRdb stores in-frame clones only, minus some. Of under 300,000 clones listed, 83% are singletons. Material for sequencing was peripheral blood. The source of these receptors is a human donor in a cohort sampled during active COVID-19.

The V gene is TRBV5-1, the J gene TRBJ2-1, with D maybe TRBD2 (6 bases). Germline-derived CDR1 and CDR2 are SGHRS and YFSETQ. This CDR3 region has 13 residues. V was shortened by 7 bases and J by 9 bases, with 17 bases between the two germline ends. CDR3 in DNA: TGCGCCAGCGGATCCTCGGGGCGGGGTGAGCAGTTCTTC. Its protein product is CASGSSGRGEQFF.

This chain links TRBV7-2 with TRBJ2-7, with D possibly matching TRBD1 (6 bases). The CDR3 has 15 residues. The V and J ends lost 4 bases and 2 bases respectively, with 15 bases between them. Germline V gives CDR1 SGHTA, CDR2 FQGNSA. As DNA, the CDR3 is TGTGCCAGCAGCTCAACAGGGCAGAGAGCCTACGAGCAGTACTTC. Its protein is CASSSTGQRAYEQYF.

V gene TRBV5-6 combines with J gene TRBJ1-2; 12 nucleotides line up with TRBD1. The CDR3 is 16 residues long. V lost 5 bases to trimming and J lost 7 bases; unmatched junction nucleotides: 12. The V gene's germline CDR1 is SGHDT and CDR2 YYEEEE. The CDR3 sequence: CASSFVPGQGAGGYTF. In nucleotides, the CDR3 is TGTGCCAGCAGTTTTGTTCCGGGACAGGGGGCAGGTGGCTACACCTTC.

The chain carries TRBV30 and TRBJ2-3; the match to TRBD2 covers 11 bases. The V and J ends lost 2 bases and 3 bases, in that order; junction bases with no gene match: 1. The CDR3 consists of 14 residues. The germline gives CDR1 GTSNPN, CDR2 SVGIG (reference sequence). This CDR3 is CAWSRLAGTDTQYF. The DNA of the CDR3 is TGTGCCTGGAGTCGACTAGCGGGGACAGATACGCAGTATTTT.

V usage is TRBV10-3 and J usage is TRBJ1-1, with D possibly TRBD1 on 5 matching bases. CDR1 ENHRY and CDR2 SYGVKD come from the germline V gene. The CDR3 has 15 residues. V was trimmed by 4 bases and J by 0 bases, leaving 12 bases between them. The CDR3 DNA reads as TGTGCCATCAGTGCGGGGGACCTAATGAACACTGAAGCTTTCTTT. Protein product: CAISAGDLMNTEAFF.